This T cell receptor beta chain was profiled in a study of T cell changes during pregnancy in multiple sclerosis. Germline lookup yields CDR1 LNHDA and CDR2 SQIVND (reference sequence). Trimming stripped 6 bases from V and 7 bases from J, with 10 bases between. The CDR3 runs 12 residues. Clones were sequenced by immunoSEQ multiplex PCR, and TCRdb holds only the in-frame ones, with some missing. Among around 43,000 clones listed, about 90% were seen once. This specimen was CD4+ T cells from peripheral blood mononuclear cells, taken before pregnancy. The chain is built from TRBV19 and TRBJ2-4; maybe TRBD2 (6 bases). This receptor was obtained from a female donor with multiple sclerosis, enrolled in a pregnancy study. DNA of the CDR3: TGTGCCAGTAGAGGAGGGTTGAACATTCAGTACTTC. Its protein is CASRGGLNIQYF.